The 13 T cell receptor beta chains below come from one sample, sequenced in a study of cytomegalovirus exposure and HLA in healthy donors. 60 Vbeta and 13 Jbeta primers were used in PCR. Data came from immunoSEQ multiplex PCR; TCRdb stores just in-frame clones and leaves some out. This sample carries tens of thousands of clones, approximately 75% of them seen once, and the ten largest clones take approximately 23%. The sequenced sample was PBMCs. The receptor set was obtained from a man aged 50-60 years in good health and CMV-seropositive.

The chain is built from TRBV27 and TRBJ2-4, with 11 positions matching TRBD2. Trimming took 5 bases from V and 3 from J; bases not matched to a gene: 9. This CDR3 region has 17 residues. CDR1 is MNHEY and CDR2 is SMNVEV in the germline V gene (reference sequence). The CDR3 sequence: CASSQSRLAGFKNIQYF. For the CDR3, the DNA is TGTGCCAGCAGTCAATCACGACTAGCGGGGTTCAAAAACATTCAGTACTTC.

The CDR3 reads CASSFVGQGTETQYF. DNA for the CDR3: TGTGCCAGCAGCTTCGTCGGACAGGGGACAGAGACCCAGTACTTC. The chain is built from TRBV6-1 and TRBJ2-5, with 9 bases that match TRBD1. J was trimmed by 4 bases and V by 6 bases; bases with no gene match: 9. Looked up from germline, CDR1 is MNHNS and CDR2 is SASEGT. CDR3 length: 15 amino acids.

This clone came up a few times. The rearrangement links TRBV28 to TRBJ2-7; D gene unclear. The germline V and J ends were trimmed by 7 bases and 4 bases, with 8 bases remaining between them. Germline V gene lookup returns CDR1 MDHEN and CDR2 SYDVKM. The CDR3 extends over 11 amino acids. CDR3 in DNA: TGTGCCAGCACCACTCGGTACGAGCAGTACTTC. It yields the protein CASTTRYEQYF.

This clone was found once. DNA of the CDR3: TGTGCCAGCAGCGTTAGCGGGATAAGGACAGATACGCAGTATTTT. Translation gives CASSVSGIRTDTQYF. This chain uses TRBV2 with TRBJ2-3, with 8 bases identical to TRBD2. The germline CDR1 and CDR2 sequences are SNHLY and FYNNEI. V lost 6 bases to trimming and J lost 3 bases; unmatched junction nucleotides: 8. The CDR3 totals 15 residues.

This clone was detected only once. The chain recombines TRBV5-4 with TRBJ2-3; the D is unclear. CDR1 and CDR2 from the germline V gene are SGHNT and YYREEE (reference sequence). Trimming cost V 4 bases and J 4 bases, with 13 bases left between them. The CDR3 totals 14 residues. CDR3 sequence reads: CASSNTPVADTQYF. DNA for the CDR3: TGTGCCAGCAGCAACACACCCGTGGCAGATACGCAGTATTTT.

This chain joins TRBV7-6 and TRBJ2-7; D perhaps matches TRBD1 (5 bases). This CDR3 has 14 residues. V was cut by 5 bases and J by 0 bases, with 11 bases left in between. Germline-derived CDR1 and CDR2 are SGHVS and FNYEAQ. The CDR3 nucleotides are TGTGCCAGCAGCCCGACAGTCGTCTCCTACGAGCAGTACTTC. It is translated as CASSPTVVSYEQYF.

This CDR3 is CASSQDFRTGGGQYF. The CDR3 nucleotides are TGCGCCAGCAGCCAAGATTTCCGGACAGGAGGGGGACAGTACTTC. V and J are TRBV4-1 and TRBJ2-7; the D gene is possibly TRBD1 (7 bases). V lost 0 bases and J lost 10, with 19 bases in between. The CDR3 loop spans 15 amino acids. Germline V CDR1 and CDR2: MGHRA, YSYEKL.

This clone was picked up a small number of times. The J gene is TRBJ2-6, the V gene TRBV6-1, with 7 bases lining up with TRBD1. CDR3 length: 14 residues. Trimming removed 8 bases from V and 4 bases from J; junction bases left unmatched: 5. The germline V gene encodes CDR1 MNHNS and CDR2 SASEGT. CDR3: CASGTAYGANVLTF. CDR3 nucleotides: TGTGCCAGCGGGACAGCATACGGGGCCAACGTCCTGACTTTC.

This chain connects TRBV10-1 to TRBJ2-7, with D hard to call. Trimming took 5 bases from V and 5 from J, leaving 13 bases between them. The CDR3 sequence is 13 residues long. The germline V gene encodes CDR1 WNHNN and CDR2 SYGVQD (reference sequence). The CDR3 here is CASSPHRGDEQYF. CDR3 bases: TGCGCCAGCAGTCCTCATAGAGGCGACGAGCAGTACTTC.

The V gene is TRBV6-1, the J gene TRBJ2-7; 8 nucleotides match TRBD2. The CDR3 consists of 15 residues. Germline values: CDR1 MNHNS, CDR2 SASEGT. Trimming took 3 bases from V and 3 from J; bases not matched to a gene: 7. CDR3 sequence (DNA): TGTGCCAGCAGTGAGGCCGGCGCGGGAGGCTACGAGCAGTACTTC. Translation gives CASSEAGAGGYEQYF.

The chain uses TRBV28 and TRBJ2-1, with 10 positions matching TRBD2. V gave up 3 bases and J gave up 2 bases; unmatched junction bases: 7. The CDR3 contains 17 residues. Germline V lookup: CDR1 MDHEN, CDR2 SYDVKM. The CDR3 here is CASSFSSGSPAYNEQFF. Here the CDR3 DNA reads TGTGCCAGCAGTTTTTCTAGCGGGAGCCCAGCCTACAATGAGCAGTTCTTC.

The chain recombines TRBV29-1 with TRBJ1-2; a possible D gene is TRBD1 (6 bases). V was pared by 7 bases and J by 7 bases, with 19 bases between. This CDR3 comprises 13 residues. Per germline, CDR1 SQVTM and CDR2 ANQGSEA. CDR3 bases: TGCAGCGGCGTCCGGGACACTGGGGGTGGCTACACCTTC. It codes for CSGVRDTGGGYTF.

The rearrangement links TRBV10-2 to TRBJ2-1; perhaps TRBD2 as D (6 bases). V was clipped by 6 bases and J by 2 bases, with 20 bases between them. Germline V gene sequence: CDR1 WSHSY, CDR2 SAAADI. The CDR3 contains 17 residues. The CDR3 region has the DNA TGCGCCAGCAGAGCCGAACCCCCTGGCGGGGCCTACAATGAGCAGTTCTTC. Encoded protein: CASRAEPPGGAYNEQFF.